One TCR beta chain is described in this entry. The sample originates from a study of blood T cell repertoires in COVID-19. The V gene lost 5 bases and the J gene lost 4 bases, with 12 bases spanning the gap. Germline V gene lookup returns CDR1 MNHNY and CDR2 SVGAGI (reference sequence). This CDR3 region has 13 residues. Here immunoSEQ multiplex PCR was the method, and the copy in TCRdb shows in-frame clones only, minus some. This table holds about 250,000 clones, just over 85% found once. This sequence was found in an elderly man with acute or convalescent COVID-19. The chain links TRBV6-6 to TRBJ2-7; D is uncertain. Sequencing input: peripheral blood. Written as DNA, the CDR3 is TGTGCCAGCAGTCGATCTAGAATTTACGAGCAGTACTTC. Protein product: CASSRSRIYEQYF.